A single sample gave rise to the 32 T cell receptor beta chains below, sequenced in a study of shared clonotypes between healthy human individuals. Assay: immunoSEQ multiplex PCR; the TCRdb copy retains only in-frame clones and omits some. The table records some 2 million clones, 95% of them present only once. The source material was naive CD4+ T cells sorted from blood. This sample's subset: CD45RA+ positively selected. All receptors derive from a man aged 18 to 30 in good health.

This sequence joins TRBV4-1 and TRBJ2-5; perhaps TRBD2 as D (6 bases). Germline values: CDR1 MGHRA, CDR2 YSYEKL. With 1 base removed from V and 2 bases from J, the gap between germline ends came to 14 bases. The length of the CDR3 is 16 residues. DNA for the CDR3: TGCGCCAGCAGCCAAGGGGCTGGGAGGTATCAAGAGACCCAGTACTTC. Translating it yields CASSQGAGRYQETQYF.

The rearrangement joins TRBV18 to TRBJ1-2, with D perhaps TRBD1 (5 bases). V was cut by 0 bases and J by 7 bases, with 18 bases left in between. Germline V gene sequence: CDR1 KGHSH, CDR2 LQKENI. The CDR3 has 16 residues. The CDR3 sequence is CASSPPNRPLTFGYTF. CDR3 nucleotide sequence: TGTGCCAGCTCACCACCGAACAGGCCCCTGACGTTTGGCTACACCTTC.

This chain uses TRBV5-1 with TRBJ2-1, with TRBD1 matching 7 bases. Trimming at V came to 4 bases and at J to 0 bases, leaving 7 bases not matched to a gene. Germline CDR1 reads SGHRS; CDR2 reads YFSETQ. The CDR3 has 16 amino acids. Here the CDR3 DNA reads TGCGCCAGCAGCCCGCAGGGACAGACCTCCTACAATGAGCAGTTCTTC. This translates into CASSPQGQTSYNEQFF.

The CDR3 DNA sequence: TGTGCCAGCAGCGGCACAGGACCCTACGAGCAGTACTTC. This codes for CASSGTGPYEQYF. V is TRBV5-6 and J is TRBJ2-7, with D maybe TRBD1 (5 bases). Trimming removed 4 bases at V and 2 bases at J, with 10 bases between. The CDR3 is 13 residues long. Germline CDR1 and CDR2: SGHDT and YYEEEE. Together with reference TRBV5-6 and TRBJ2-7, the CDR3 gives the full variable domain: DAGVTQSPTHLIKTRGQQVTLRCSPKSGHDTVSWYQQALGQGPQFIFQYYEEEERQRGNFPDRFSGHQFPNYSSELNVNALLLGDSALYLCASSGTGPYEQYFGPGTRLTVT.

The sample holds one count of this clone. The chain is built from TRBV9 and TRBJ2-3; 9 bases align to TRBD2. The V gene's germline CDR1 is SGDLS and CDR2 YYNGEE. Trimming took 4 bases from V and 6 from J; bases not matched to a gene: 9. The CDR3 sequence is 15 residues long. This chain's CDR3 is CASSPHSGSEDTQYF. In DNA form, the CDR3 reads TGTGCCAGCAGCCCCCATAGCGGGAGTGAGGATACGCAGTATTTT.

Of note for this clone: The sample contains more than one DNA sequence encoding this CDR3. The chain recombines TRBV27 with TRBJ1-5, with 8 bases aligning to TRBD1. The CDR3 has 14 amino acids. CDR1 is MNHEY and CDR2 is SMNVEV in the germline V gene (reference sequence). The V gene end was trimmed by 6 bases and the J gene end by 2 bases; junction bases not matched to a gene: 3. The CDR3 loop is CASSLGQGNQPQHF. CDR3 DNA: TGTGCCAGCAGCCTGGGACAGGGCAATCAGCCCCAGCATTTT.

The chain couples TRBV5-6 to TRBJ2-4; a possible D gene is TRBD1 (6 bases). Trimming cost V 4 bases and J 7 bases, with 12 bases left between them. The V gene's germline CDR1 is SGHDT and CDR2 YYEEEE. This CDR3 spans 13 amino acids. The CDR3 spells CASSVDSRNIQYF. CDR3 nucleotide sequence: TGTGCCAGCAGCGTGGACAGTAGGAACATTCAGTACTTC.

This chain joins TRBV5-6 and TRBJ2-3; TRBD1 aligns across 7 bases. CDR1 is SGHDT, CDR2 YYEEEE, per germline. CDR3 length: 16 amino acids. V shed 5 bases and J 1 base; nucleotides not matched to a gene: 10. CDR3 amino acids: CASSSTGVSRTDTQYF. In DNA, the CDR3 is TGTGCCAGCAGTTCAACAGGGGTCTCACGCACAGATACGCAGTATTTT.

The rearrangement joins TRBV7-8 to TRBJ2-1; 7 bases line up with TRBD2. This CDR3 is built from 15 residues. CDR1 and CDR2 (germline): SGHVS, FQNEAQ. Losses at the gene ends were 3 bases for V and 0 bases for J; bases not matched to a gene: 2. The chain's CDR3 is CASSFGGSSYNEQFF. DNA for the CDR3: TGTGCCAGCAGCTTTGGCGGGAGCTCCTACAATGAGCAGTTCTTC.

The chain is built from TRBV10-2 and TRBJ2-7; D gene unclear. There are 14 residues in the CDR3. V shed 3 bases and J shed 0 bases, with 9 bases lying between them. The germline V gene encodes CDR1 WSHSY and CDR2 SAAADI. As DNA, the CDR3 is TGCGCCAGCAGTGACCTTAGGAGCTCCTACGAGCAGTACTTC. Amino acid sequence: CASSDLRSSYEQYF.

The V gene is TRBV13, the J gene TRBJ2-1, with D maybe TRBD2 (6 bases). Per the germline V gene, CDR1 is PRHDT and CDR2 is FYEKMQ (reference sequence). The ends were cut back, 2 bases at V and 8 bases at J, with 10 bases in the middle. This CDR3 contains 13 residues. The CDR3 here is CASSLTGVHEQFF. In DNA, the CDR3 is TGTGCCAGCAGCTTAACGGGGGTCCATGAGCAGTTCTTC.

The chain uses TRBV7-2 and TRBJ2-1; 8 bases match TRBD2. J was trimmed by 7 bases and V by 8 bases; bases with no gene match: 16. The CDR3 length is 16 residues. Germline V gives CDR1 SGHTA, CDR2 FQGNSA. The CDR3 DNA reads as TGTGCCAGCGGGCGTGCGTGGCTAGCGGGCGGGAATGAGCAGTTCTTC. It translates to CASGRAWLAGGNEQFF.

This chain connects TRBV6-1 to TRBJ2-7, with 7 nucleotides matching TRBD2. CDR3 size: 16 residues. The germline CDR1 and CDR2 sequences are MNHNS and SASEGT. J lost 2 bases, V lost 2 bases, and 9 bases had no gene match. CDR3 in amino acids: CASSEMVGGRPYEQYF. CDR3 coding DNA: TGTGCCAGCAGTGAAATGGTGGGCGGGAGACCCTACGAGCAGTACTTC.

The V and J genes are TRBV4-1 and TRBJ2-1; 12 bases are a match to TRBD2. This CDR3 spans 19 amino acids. Looked up from germline, CDR1 is MGHRA and CDR2 is YSYEKL. V lost 4 bases and J lost 5; bases outside the gene matches: 15. The CDR3 coding sequence is TGCGCCAGCAGCCCACTTGCCGCTAGCGGGAGGGCCAAAAACAATGAGCAGTTCTTC. It is translated as CASSPLAASGRAKNNEQFF.

This clone was detected only a few times. Other DNA sequences in this sample translate to the same CDR3. The J gene is TRBJ2-7, the V gene TRBV6-5, with D perhaps TRBD1 (6 bases). Trimming shortened V by 5 bases and J by 1 base, and 12 bases separated the two germline ends. The CDR3 contains 14 residues. The germline V gene encodes CDR1 MNHEY and CDR2 SVGAGI. CDR3 bases: TGTGCCAGCAGTCCCCGGACAGTGTCCTACGAGCAGTACTTC. Its protein product is CASSPRTVSYEQYF.

In DNA form, the CDR3 reads TGTGCCAGCAGCTTCTCCGGGCCAGCGGTCTTCTACGAGCAGTACTTC. This gives the protein CASSFSGPAVFYEQYF. The rearrangement joins TRBV7-8 to TRBJ2-7, with a tentative D call TRBD2 (5 bases). The CDR3 consists of 16 residues. Looked up from germline, CDR1 is SGHVS and CDR2 is FQNEAQ. The V and J ends lost 3 bases and 3 bases respectively, with 18 bases between them.

This sequence joins TRBV27 and TRBJ2-1, with a possible D match to TRBD1 (5 bases). From germline, CDR1 is MNHEY and CDR2 SMNVEV (reference sequence). V was trimmed by 4 bases and J by 0 bases, leaving 10 bases between them. The CDR3 sequence is 15 residues long. CDR3 amino acids: CASSSQGRSYNEQFF. The CDR3 region has the DNA TGTGCCAGCAGTTCCCAGGGCCGCTCCTACAATGAGCAGTTCTTC.

The chain employs TRBV25-1 and TRBJ2-1; no definite D call. Trimming stripped 2 bases from V and 9 bases from J, with 5 bases between. The CDR3 is made up of 11 amino acids. Germline assignment: CDR1 MGHDK and CDR2 SYGVNS. CDR3 protein: CASSEGVEQFF. The CDR3 DNA reads TGTGCCAGCAGTGAAGGGGTTGAGCAGTTCTTC.

The V gene is TRBV7-6, the J gene TRBJ2-2; 12 bases are a match to TRBD1. CDR3 length: 16 amino acids. Germline values: CDR1 SGHVS, CDR2 FNYEAQ. The V and J ends lost 2 bases and 7 bases, in that order; junction bases with no gene match: 5. CDR3 sequence reads: CASSLRGQGAGGELFF. DNA of the CDR3: TGTGCCAGCAGCTTACGGGGACAGGGGGCTGGCGGGGAGCTGTTTTTT.

The chain combines TRBV19 with TRBJ2-7, with D perhaps TRBD1 (7 bases). CDR1 and CDR2 (germline): LNHDA, SQIVND (reference sequence). With 1 base removed from V and 0 bases from J, the gap between germline ends came to 13 bases. The CDR3 loop spans 16 amino acids. The CDR3 nucleotides read TGTGCCAGTAGTATAGTAGCAGGGGGGAGCTCCTACGAGCAGTACTTC. It codes for CASSIVAGGSSYEQYF.

The rearrangement joins TRBV6-5 to TRBJ2-1, with a weak D call TRBD2 (6 bases). The CDR3 loop spans 13 amino acids. V lost 5 bases and J 9 bases, leaving 14 bases between the germline ends. Germline V gene sequence: CDR1 MNHEY, CDR2 SVGAGI. The CDR3 spells CASSRTTGSEQFF. The CDR3 DNA follows: TGTGCCAGCAGTCGGACTACCGGAAGTGAGCAGTTCTTC.

V and J are TRBV25-1 and TRBJ1-1; D unclear. The germline V gene has CDR1 MGHDK and CDR2 SYGVNS. CDR3 size: 12 residues. V was clipped by 0 bases and J by 5 bases, with 4 bases between them. In DNA form, the CDR3 reads TGTGCCAGCAGTGAATATGCAACTGAAGCTTTCTTT. Translating it yields CASSEYATEAFF. Looking up the rest from reference TRBV25-1 and TRBJ1-1 gives the full variable domain: EADIYQTPRYLVIGTGKKITLECSQTMGHDKMYWYQQDPGMELHLIHYSYGVNSTEKGDLSSESTVSRIRTEHFPLTLESARPSHTSQYLCASSEYATEAFFGQGTRLTVV.

The chain recombines TRBV6-4 with TRBJ1-2; D is ambiguous. The CDR3 runs 15 residues. Germline assignment: CDR1 MRHNA and CDR2 SNTAGT. Trimming removed 0 bases from V and 1 base from J, with 9 bases in between. CDR3 sequence: CASSDSWWFNYGYTF. CDR3 sequence (DNA): TGTGCCAGCAGTGACTCATGGTGGTTTAACTATGGCTACACCTTC.

The chain joins TRBV5-1 to TRBJ2-4, with a possible D match to TRBD1 (5 bases). This CDR3 is 16 amino acids long. V lost 0 bases and J lost 8, with 18 bases in between. Germline CDR1 reads SGHRS; CDR2 reads YFSETQ. This CDR3 reads CASSLDQGPPWDIQYF. The CDR3 DNA reads as TGCGCCAGCAGCTTGGATCAGGGTCCGCCATGGGACATTCAGTACTTC.

The J gene is TRBJ1-1, the V gene TRBV19, with 7 bases matching TRBD1. V shed 5 bases and J 4 bases; nucleotides not matched to a gene: 13. The germline V gene has CDR1 LNHDA and CDR2 SQIVND (reference sequence). The CDR3 length is 16 residues. CDR3 in DNA: TGTGCCAGTAGTTCTCCGACAGGGAGGCATCTCACTGAAGCTTTCTTT. It encodes CASSSPTGRHLTEAFF.

The rearrangement joins TRBV2 to TRBJ1-4, with D possibly TRBD1 on 5 matching bases. This CDR3 has 15 residues. Trimming left V 2 bases short and J 1 base short, with 8 bases between. CDR1 SNHLY and CDR2 FYNNEI come from the germline V gene. The CDR3 DNA is TGTGCCAGCAGTGAAACGGGGGGAACTAATGAAAAACTGTTTTTT. Protein sequence: CASSETGGTNEKLFF.

This chain's CDR3 is CASSPPSWWIYNSPLHF. CDR3 DNA: TGTGCCAGCAGCCCCCCATCTTGGTGGATTTATAATTCACCCCTCCACTTT. The chain carries TRBV7-2 and TRBJ1-6, with D unclear. V lost 5 bases, J lost 4 bases, and 18 bases lay in between. Germline V lookup: CDR1 SGHTA, CDR2 FQGNSA. The CDR3 sequence is 17 residues long.

CDR3 DNA: TGTGCCAGCAGATATGGACAGGGAATTGGAACTGAAGCTTTCTTT. The encoded protein is CASRYGQGIGTEAFF. The J gene is TRBJ1-1, the V gene TRBV6-1; TRBD1 matches at 8 bases. This CDR3 region has 15 residues. The germline gives CDR1 MNHNS, CDR2 SASEGT. Trimming removed 6 bases from V and 5 bases from J; junction bases left unmatched: 11.

The V gene is TRBV11-2, the J gene TRBJ1-6; TRBD1 matches at 11 bases. Germline loops: CDR1 SGHAT, CDR2 FQNNGV. The CDR3 loop spans 15 amino acids. J lost 10 bases, V lost 1 base, and 3 bases had no gene match. The CDR3 DNA reads as TGTGCCAGCAGCTTAGGGGGACAGGGGGTCTCACCCCTCCACTTT. Amino acids: CASSLGGQGVSPLHF.

The rearrangement links TRBV5-7 to TRBJ2-5; 7 nucleotides align to TRBD2. TRBV5-7 is filed as an ORF, its function uncertain. V lost 2 bases, J lost 5 bases, and 9 bases stayed unmatched. The CDR3 runs 15 residues. The CDR3 DNA reads as TGTGCCAGCAGCTTATGGGGAGGGCTGGGGGAGACCCAGTACTTC. Translation gives CASSLWGGLGETQYF.

The chain employs TRBV2 and TRBJ2-1; 8 bases are a match to TRBD1. This CDR3 is built from 13 residues. The germline CDR1 and CDR2 sequences are SNHLY and FYNNEI. J gave up 4 bases and V 6 bases, and 2 bases lay outside the gene matches. CDR3 protein: CASRDRVYNEQFF. CDR3 bases: TGTGCCAGCAGGGACAGGGTTTACAATGAGCAGTTCTTC. Looking up the rest from reference TRBV2 and TRBJ2-1 gives the full variable domain: EPEVTQTPSHQVTQMGQEVILRCVPISNHLYFYWYRQILGQKVEFLVSFYNNEISEKSEIFDDQFSVERPDGSNFTLKIRSTKLEDSAMYFCASRDRVYNEQFFGPGTRLTVL.

J is TRBJ2-1 and V is TRBV28; the match to TRBD2 covers 8 bases. This CDR3 comprises 14 residues. The germline V gene encodes CDR1 MDHEN and CDR2 SYDVKM. Trimming took 5 bases from V and 1 from J; bases not matched to a gene: 1. CDR3 sequence (DNA): TGTGCCAGCAGTCGCGGGGGGTCCTACAATGAGCAGTTCTTC. Amino acid sequence: CASSRGGSYNEQFF. Full variable domain (rest looked up from reference TRBV28 and TRBJ2-1): DVKVTQSSRYLVKRTGEKVFLECVQDMDHENMFWYRQDPGLGLRLIYFSYDVKMKEKGDIPEGYSVSREKKERFSLILESASTNQTSMYLCASSRGGSYNEQFFGPGTRLTVL.